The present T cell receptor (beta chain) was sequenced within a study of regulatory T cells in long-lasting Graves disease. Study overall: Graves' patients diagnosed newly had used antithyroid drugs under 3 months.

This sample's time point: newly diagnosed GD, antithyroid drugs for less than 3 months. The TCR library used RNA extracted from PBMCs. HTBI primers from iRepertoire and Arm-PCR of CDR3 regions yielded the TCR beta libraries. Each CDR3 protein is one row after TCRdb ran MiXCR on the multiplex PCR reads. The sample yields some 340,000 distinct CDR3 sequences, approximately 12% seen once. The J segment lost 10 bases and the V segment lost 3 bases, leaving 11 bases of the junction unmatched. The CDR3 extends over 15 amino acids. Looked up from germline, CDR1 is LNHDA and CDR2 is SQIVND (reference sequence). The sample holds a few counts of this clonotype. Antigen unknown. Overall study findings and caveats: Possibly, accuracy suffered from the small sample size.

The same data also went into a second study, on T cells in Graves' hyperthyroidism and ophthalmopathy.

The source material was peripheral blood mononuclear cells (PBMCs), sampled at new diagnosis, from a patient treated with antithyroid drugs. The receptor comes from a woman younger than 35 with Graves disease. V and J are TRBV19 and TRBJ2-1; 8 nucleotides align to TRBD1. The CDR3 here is CASSIADRDPIEQFF. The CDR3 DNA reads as TGTGCCAGTAGTATCGCGGACAGGGACCCAATAGAGCAGTTCTTC.